The TCR beta chain under discussion was sequenced for a study of shared clonotypes between healthy human individuals. Study summary: Per-donor plates numbered three CD4 naive, three CD4 memory, two CD8 naive and one CD8 memory.

The authors divided CD4+ cells into CD45RA+ naive and CD45RA-negative memory subsets. For every subset, genomic DNA was evenly distributed across several immunoSEQ plates. Some 27,000 T cell genomes, or approximately 190 ng DNA, went into the sorted-subset replicate PCRs. TCRdb's copy holds only in-frame clones and misses some; the assay was immunoSEQ multiplex PCR. The data hold roughly 500,000 clones, with 90% to 97% observed a single time. The origin of this receptor is a woman aged 25 to 45 in good health. The material sequenced was naive CD4+ T cells sorted from blood. Noted subset: CD45RA+ positively selected.

CDR3 loop: CASSLDGNTGELFF. DNA of the CDR3: TGTGCCAGCAGCTTGGACGGGAACACCGGGGAGCTGTTTTTT. The chain is built from TRBV5-6 and TRBJ2-2; no firm D call. The germline V and J ends were trimmed by 0 bases and 1 base, with 4 bases remaining between them. In germline, CDR1 is SGHDT, CDR2 YYEEEE. The CDR3 contains 14 residues.